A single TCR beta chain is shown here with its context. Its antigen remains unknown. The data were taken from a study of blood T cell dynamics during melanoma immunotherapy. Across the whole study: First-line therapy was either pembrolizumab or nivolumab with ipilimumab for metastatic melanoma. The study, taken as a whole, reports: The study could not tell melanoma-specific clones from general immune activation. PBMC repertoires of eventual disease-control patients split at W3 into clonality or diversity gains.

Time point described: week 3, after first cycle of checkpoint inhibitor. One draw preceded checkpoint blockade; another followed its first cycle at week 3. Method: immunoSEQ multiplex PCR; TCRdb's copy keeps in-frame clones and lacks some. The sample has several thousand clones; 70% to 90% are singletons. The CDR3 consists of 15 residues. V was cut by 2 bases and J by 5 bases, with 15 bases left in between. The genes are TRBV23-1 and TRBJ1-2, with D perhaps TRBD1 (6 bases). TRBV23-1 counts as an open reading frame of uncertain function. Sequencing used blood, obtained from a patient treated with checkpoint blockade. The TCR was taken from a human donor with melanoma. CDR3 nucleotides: TGCGCCAGCAGTCAACAAAGGCAGGGGCTTTATGGCTACACCTTC. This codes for CASSQQRQGLYGYTF.